This section outlines one TCR beta chain sequence together with its context. Repertoires were generated with immunoSEQ multiplex PCR, while TCRdb's copy carries only in-frame clones and drops some. The data contain under 300,000 clones, over 75% of them singletons. This specimen belongs to a study of control samples from healthy donors and cancer patients. Trimming took 6 bases from V and 2 from J, leaving 11 bases between them. Germline CDR1 is SQVTM and CDR2 is ANQGSEA. The CDR3 has 13 amino acids. This chain joins TRBV29-1 and TRBJ1-5; no definite D call. Sequenced material: PBMCs. This clonotype originated in a woman in her fifties or sixties with lung cancer. This CDR3 reads CSVWPGGNQPQHF. The CDR3 DNA reads as TGCAGCGTCTGGCCTGGGGGCAATCAGCCCCAGCATTTT.